Sequencing of this T cell receptor (beta chain) was carried out in a study of blood T cell repertoires in COVID-19. About the study: In each case, the material was cDNA or gDNA derived from T cells, B-cell-depleted T cells, or PBMCs.

Study processing details: The authors estimated nucleated cell counts from reference gene primer amplification. Only in-frame clones appear in the TCRdb table, and some are missing; sequencing was by immunoSEQ multiplex PCR. The V and J calls and clone size were taken over from that table, and D and trimming were inferred from the DNA. This sample yields around 220,000 clones, of which approximately 86% are seen a single time; over 12% belongs to the top ten. Assignments of participants to cohorts depended upon their own reported clinical history. The CDR3 extends over 16 amino acids. V was clipped by 3 bases and J by 2 bases; unmatched bases: 5. CDR1 and CDR2 from the germline V gene are LNHNV and YYDKDF (reference sequence).

The sample consisted of PBMCs or T cells enriched from blood (not recorded which). The V call is TRBV15, the J call TRBJ2-1; the match to TRBD1 covers 9 bases. The TCR was taken from a woman in her fifties or sixties with acute COVID-19. As DNA, the CDR3 is TGTGCCACCAGCAGGGGGAGGACAGGGGCCTACAATGAGCAGTTCTTC. This codes for CATSRGRTGAYNEQFF.